The T cell receptor (beta chain) under discussion was sequenced for a study of T cells in Graves' hyperthyroidism and ophthalmopathy. Researchers took RNA transcripts and amplified the TCR beta CDR3 regions from them. HTBI primers were used for first-round RT-PCR of the TCR CDR3. TCRdb itself ran the multiplex PCR reads through MiXCR, one entry per CDR3 protein. The table has around 270,000 distinct CDR3 sequences, roughly a fifth seen once. V gave up 10 bases and J gave up 3 bases, with 8 bases separating them. Per germline, CDR1 ENHRY and CDR2 SYGVKD. The CDR3 spans 11 residues. The specimen sequenced was blood. The clonotype originates from a man aged 45-65 years with Graves' ophthalmopathy. This chain joins TRBV10-3 and TRBJ2-3; D call uncertain. For the CDR3, the DNA is TGTGCCACCTCCGGGACAGATACGCAGTATTTT. Translating it yields CATSGTDTQYF.